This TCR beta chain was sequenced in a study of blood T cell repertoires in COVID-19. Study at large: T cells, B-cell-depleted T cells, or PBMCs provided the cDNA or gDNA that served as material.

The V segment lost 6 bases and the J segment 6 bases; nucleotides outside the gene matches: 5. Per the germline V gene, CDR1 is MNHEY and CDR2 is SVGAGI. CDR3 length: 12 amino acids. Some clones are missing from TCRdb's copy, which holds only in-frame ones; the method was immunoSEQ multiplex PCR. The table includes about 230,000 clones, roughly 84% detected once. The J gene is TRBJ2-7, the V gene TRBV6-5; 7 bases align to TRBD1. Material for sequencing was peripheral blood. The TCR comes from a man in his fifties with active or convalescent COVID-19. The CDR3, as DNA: TGTGCCAGCAGCAAGACAGGGAGCGAGCAGTACTTC. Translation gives CASSKTGSEQYF.